This T cell receptor (beta chain) was sequenced in a study of response to subunit inactivated influenza vaccine. This clonotype was recorded a few times. TCRdb ran MiXCR on the RT-PCR reads and lists one entry per CDR3 protein. This sample has hundreds of thousands of distinct CDR3 sequences, with about 11% found just once. This CDR3 has 15 amino acids. With 3 bases clipped from V and 2 bases from J, the junction kept 4 bases outside the gene matches. These records were also assigned to another study, of T cells expressing NK-cell markers. That work contributes: For TCR beta, cDNA was produced by 5'RACE template switching with UMIs. Several experiments employed an anti-gamma-delta TCR antibody to confine sorting to alpha-beta TCR T cells.

The sequence was collected from a man in his fifties who received an inactivated influenza vaccine. Material: PBMCs from blood, obtained on the day of vaccination. This chain connects TRBV12-3 or TRBV12-4 to TRBJ2-4; 7 bases map to TRBD2. CDR3 loop: CASSFEGGTKNIQYF. CDR3 coding DNA: TGTGCCAGCAGTTTCGAGGGAGGGACCAAAAACATTCAGTACTTC.